Listed below are T cell receptor beta chains from one sample, sequenced in a study of cytomegalovirus exposure and HLA in healthy donors. This table comes from immunoSEQ multiplex PCR, and its TCRdb copy is limited to in-frame clones, with some not included. The sample includes some 180,000 clones, around 80% of them seen just once. Sequenced: PBMCs. Receptors were obtained from a man between 18 and 29 years old in good health and CMV-seronegative. Each CDR3 is given with its conserved first and last residue. Each record gives: V gene, J gene, D gene, clone size, CDR3 protein, CDR3 DNA. The D gene is left open where the match is weak. Where a row states a size, it is once, few, many or the class of an expanded clone; other rows omit it.

>TRBV7-9|TRBJ2-7|TRBD2|.
CASSSPGLAGVNEQYF
TGTGCCAGCAGCTCCCCCGGACTAGCGGGAGTAAACGAGCAGTACTTC
>TRBV5-1|TRBJ2-2|.|.
CASSLVAGYTGELFF
TGCGCCAGCAGCTTGGTTGCGGGGTACACCGGGGAGCTGTTTTTT
>TRBV7-9|TRBJ1-1|.|.
CSSNLLSTEAFF
TGTTCCAGCAACCTACTGAGCACTGAAGCTTTCTTT
>TRBV27|TRBJ1-3|.|.
CASSPVAPSGNTIYF
TGTGCCAGCAGTCCTGTGGCACCCTCTGGAAACACCATATATTTT
>TRBV5-4|TRBJ2-3|TRBD2|.
CASSPPGLAGMGRSTDTQYF
TGTGCCAGCAGCCCCCCGGGACTAGCGGGAATGGGTAGGAGCACAGATACGCAGTATTTT
>TRBV5-4|TRBJ2-7|.|.
CASSLAGSLSYEQYF
TGTGCCAGCAGCTTGGCCGGGAGCCTCTCCTACGAGCAGTACTTC
>TRBV11-3|TRBJ2-3|TRBD1|few
CASSSHPWTGSTDTQYF
TGTGCCAGCAGCTCACATCCATGGACAGGGAGCACAGATACGCAGTATTTT
>TRBV6-5|TRBJ2-1|.|.
CASSYYGSSYNEQFF
TGTGCCAGCAGTTATTACGGGAGTTCCTACAATGAGCAGTTCTTC
>TRBV4-2|TRBJ1-6|.|.
CASSQTGVSYNSPLHF
TGTGCCAGCAGCCAGACAGGCGTCTCCTATAATTCACCCCTCCACTTT
>TRBV21-1|TRBJ1-5|.|.
CASSTWDNDQPQHF
TGTGCCAGCAGCACCTGGGACAACGATCAGCCCCAGCATTTT
>TRBV2|TRBJ1-2|.|.
CASSSTGNYGYTF
TGTGCCAGCAGTTCCACAGGGAACTATGGCTACACCTTC
>TRBV28|TRBJ2-1|TRBD1|.
CASSFRDRGHEQFF
TGTGCCAGCAGCTTCCGGGACAGGGGGCATGAGCAGTTCTTC
>TRBV10-3|TRBJ2-7|TRBD1|once
CAISGDRGSYEQYF
TGTGCCATCAGTGGGGACAGGGGCTCCTACGAGCAGTACTTC
>TRBV7-6|TRBJ2-7|TRBD1|.
CASSPRDREGGQYF
TGTGCCAGCAGCCCTAGGGACAGGGAAGGCGGGCAGTACTTC
>TRBV5-1|TRBJ1-1|.|.
CASSLTGGGVNTEAFF
TGCGCCAGCAGCTTGACCGGGGGAGGGGTGAACACTGAAGCTTTCTTT
>TRBV10-1|TRBJ2-1|TRBD2|.
CASSESSSGRVRNEQFF
TGCGCCAGCAGTGAGTCGAGTAGCGGGAGAGTTAGGAATGAGCAGTTCTTC
>TRBV19|TRBJ2-1|.|few
CASSRGEPYNEQFF
TGTGCCAGTAGTAGGGGGGAGCCCTACAATGAGCAGTTCTTC
>TRBV19|TRBJ1-2|TRBD1|.
CASSPQTGFGYTF
TGTGCCAGTAGCCCACAGACAGGGTTCGGCTACACCTTC
>TRBV9|TRBJ1-2|TRBD1|.
CASSVGWTGSYNGYTF
TGTGCCAGCAGCGTAGGCTGGACAGGGAGTTATAATGGCTACACCTTC
>TRBV9|TRBJ1-4|TRBD1|.
CASSVGDREYEKLFF
TGTGCCAGCAGCGTAGGGGACAGGGAATATGAAAAACTGTTTTTT
>TRBV6-1|TRBJ1-2|.|.
CASSGASEAGGYTF
TGTGCCAGCAGTGGGGCTTCGGAGGCAGGTGGCTACACCTTC
>TRBV6-6|TRBJ2-2|TRBD1|.
CASSDWTGSTGELFF
TGTGCCAGCAGTGATTGGACAGGGTCCACCGGGGAGCTGTTTTTT
>TRBV4-2|TRBJ1-4|TRBD1|.
CASSRSGTGAEKLFF
TGTGCCAGCAGCCGCTCCGGGACAGGGGCAGAAAAACTGTTTTTT
>TRBV7-8|TRBJ2-4|.|.
CASSNPGIAKNIQYF
TGTGCCAGCAGCAATCCAGGGATAGCCAAAAACATTCAGTACTTC
>TRBV5-5|TRBJ1-5|.|.
CASSWGQGANQPQHF
TGTGCCAGCAGCTGGGGCCAGGGTGCAAATCAGCCCCAGCATTTT
>TRBV7-3|TRBJ2-3|TRBD2|few
CASSPSPLWRGGSNGQYF
TGTGCCAGCAGCCCAAGCCCGTTGTGGCGGGGGGGGTCCAACGGGCAGTATTTT
>TRBV28|TRBJ2-7|.|.
CASSSRVVEQYF
TGTGCCAGCAGTTCACGCGTCGTAGAGCAGTACTTC
>TRBV6-1|TRBJ1-1|.|.
CASSAWNTEAFF
TGTGCCAGCAGTGCTTGGAACACTGAAGCTTTCTTT
>TRBV27|TRBJ2-1|TRBD2|.
CASSITGTSAYNEQFF
TGTGCCAGCAGTATCACCGGGACTAGCGCCTACAATGAGCAGTTCTTC
>TRBV6-5|TRBJ2-7|TRBD1|few
CASSSGTGPWEQYF
TGTGCCAGCAGTTCCGGGACAGGCCCGTGGGAGCAGTACTTC
>TRBV5-4|TRBJ1-1|TRBD1|.
CASSLGQGRTEAFF
TGTGCCAGCAGCTTGGGACAGGGTAGGACTGAAGCTTTCTTT
>TRBV7-3|TRBJ1-1|.|.
CASSFASTEAFF
TGTGCCAGCAGCTTCGCCAGCACTGAAGCTTTCTTT
>TRBV27|TRBJ1-5|TRBD1|.
CASSLFVPGGHPQHF
TGTGCCAGCAGTTTATTCGTTCCAGGGGGACACCCCCAGCATTTT
>TRBV28|TRBJ2-7|.|.
CASSLGGIGNEQYF
TGTGCCAGCAGTTTGGGGGGTATCGGGAACGAGCAGTACTTC
>TRBV5-1|TRBJ1-6|TRBD1|.
CASSTRQGRNSPLHF
TGCGCCAGCAGCACCCGACAGGGCAGGAATTCACCCCTCCACTTT
>TRBV6-1|TRBJ2-7|TRBD2|.
CASSTTSGGLYEQYF
TGTGCCAGCAGCACTACTAGCGGGGGACTCTACGAGCAGTACTTC
>TRBV5-1|TRBJ1-2|.|.
CASSLDLPGGTGQGYTF
TGCGCCAGCAGCTTGGACCTCCCGGGGGGCACGGGCCAGGGCTACACCTTC
>TRBV5-1|TRBJ2-7|.|few
CASSLASSYEQYF
TGCGCCAGCAGCTTGGCCAGCTCCTACGAGCAGTACTTC
>TRBV5-6|TRBJ2-7|.|few
CASSGEHLYEQYF
TGTGCCAGCAGCGGTGAACACCTCTACGAGCAGTACTTC
>TRBV6-1|TRBJ1-2|TRBD1|.
CASSGGQYYGYTF
TGTGCCAGCAGTGGGGGACAGTACTATGGCTACACCTTC
>TRBV9|TRBJ2-2|.|.
CASSAKRTAHGELFF
TGTGCCAGCAGCGCGAAAAGGACTGCTCACGGGGAGCTGTTTTTT
>TRBV10-1|TRBJ2-7|TRBD2|.
CASSESLAGTLYEQYF
TGCGCCAGCAGTGAGTCTCTAGCGGGGACTTTATACGAGCAGTACTTC
>TRBV27|TRBJ2-5|.|.
CASSLGTNGETQYF
TGTGCCAGCAGTTTGGGCACCAACGGAGAGACCCAGTACTTC
>TRBV25-1|TRBJ1-2|.|.
CASSETGGYTF
TGTGCCAGCAGTGAAACGGGGGGCTACACCTTC
>TRBV4-1|TRBJ1-1|.|.
CASSQVGVLMNTEAFF
TGCGCCAGCAGCCAAGTAGGAGTTCTTATGAACACTGAAGCTTTCTTT
>TRBV6-5|TRBJ2-7|TRBD2|.
CASSSRGGASYEQYF
TGTGCCAGCAGTTCGCGGGGGGGCGCTTCCTACGAGCAGTACTTC
>TRBV29-1|TRBJ1-1|.|few
CSGQRGYGTEAFF
TGCAGCGGCCAAAGGGGATACGGCACTGAAGCTTTCTTT
>TRBV30|TRBJ1-6|TRBD1|.
CAWSLGQGRSPLHF
TGTGCCTGGAGTCTTGGACAGGGAAGGTCACCCCTCCACTTT
>TRBV5-5|TRBJ2-7|TRBD2|.
CASSLGLAVTYEQYF
TGTGCCAGCAGCTTGGGACTAGCGGTTACCTACGAGCAGTACTTC
>TRBV7-9|TRBJ2-7|TRBD2|.
CASSSTSGRGSSYEQYF
TGTGCCAGCAGCTCGACTAGCGGGAGGGGTAGCTCCTACGAGCAGTACTTC
>TRBV11-2|TRBJ1-3|.|.
CASSFQGITIYF
TGTGCCAGCAGCTTCCAGGGAATCACCATATATTTT
>TRBV18|TRBJ2-1|TRBD2|once
CASSPRTSGGNEQFF
TGTGCCAGCTCACCACGGACTAGCGGGGGAAATGAGCAGTTCTTC
>TRBV28|TRBJ1-3|.|.
CASSPRMRNTIYF
TGTGCCAGCAGTCCGAGGATGAGGAACACCATATATTTT
>TRBV4-1|TRBJ1-6|.|once
CASSQGREAKPNNSPLHF
TGCGCCAGCAGCCAAGGACGAGAGGCTAAGCCAAATAATTCACCCCTCCACTTT
>TRBV15|TRBJ2-1|.|.
CATSRDRTGVRNEQFF
TGTGCCACCAGCAGAGATCGAACGGGAGTACGCAATGAGCAGTTCTTC
>TRBV2|TRBJ2-1|.|.
CASKGGRNNEQFF
TGTGCCAGCAAAGGCGGTAGAAACAATGAGCAGTTCTTC
>TRBV11-2|TRBJ1-1|.|.
CASSPVRGRYTEAFF
TGTGCCAGCAGCCCCGTACGTGGGAGATACACTGAAGCTTTCTTT
>TRBV7-9|TRBJ2-7|TRBD2|.
CASSGAVEGGGAIDEQYF
TGTGCCAGCAGCGGGGCAGTAGAGGGCGGGGGGGCGATAGACGAGCAGTACTTC
>TRBV28|TRBJ2-5|TRBD1|.
CASSPPGQGEETQYF
TGTGCCAGCAGTCCCCCGGGACAGGGAGAAGAGACCCAGTACTTC